This entry features one T cell receptor beta chain sequence. Its matching antigen is unknown. The record originates from a study of cytomegalovirus exposure and HLA in healthy donors. Study outcomes and limitations: Later analysis identified several of the most significant clusters that appeared linked to common viral pathogens. Most of the TCR beta V segments (in an earlier analysis) were productive either about 87% or about 30% of the time. Generally TCR sequences proved uncommon, though certain public TCRs appeared in numerous donors. Cytomegalovirus association was listed for 164 TCR beta chains.

Primers for the PCR totalled 60 Vbeta and 13 Jbeta. Sequencing was performed with immunoSEQ multiplex PCR; in TCRdb, only in-frame clones are kept and a portion is missing. The table includes about 120,000 clones, 60% to 85% detected once. The ends lost 8 bases at V and 5 bases at J; junction bases unmatched: 10. CDR3 length: 14 residues. In germline, CDR1 is SNHLY, CDR2 FYNNEI. The sequence was obtained from a woman under 40 in good health and CMV-seropositive. The rearrangement uses TRBV2 and TRBJ2-5; the match to TRBD2 covers 8 bases. Sequenced material: PBMCs. The CDR3 bases are TGTGCCAGCGGTGGCGCCGGCGGGGGGGAGACCCAGTACTTC. Translating it yields CASGGAGGGETQYF.